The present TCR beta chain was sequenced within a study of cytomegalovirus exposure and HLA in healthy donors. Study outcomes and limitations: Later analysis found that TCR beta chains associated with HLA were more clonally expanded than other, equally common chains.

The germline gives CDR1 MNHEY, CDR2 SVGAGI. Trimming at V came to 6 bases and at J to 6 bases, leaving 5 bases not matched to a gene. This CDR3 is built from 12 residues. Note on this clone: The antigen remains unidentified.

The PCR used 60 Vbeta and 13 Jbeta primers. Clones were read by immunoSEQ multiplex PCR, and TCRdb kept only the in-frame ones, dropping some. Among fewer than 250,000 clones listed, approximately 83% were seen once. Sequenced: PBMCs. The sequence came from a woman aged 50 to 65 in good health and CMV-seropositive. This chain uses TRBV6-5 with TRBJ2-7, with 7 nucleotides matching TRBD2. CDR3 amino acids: CASRGGLGEQYF. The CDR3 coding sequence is TGTGCCAGCAGGGGGGGGTTAGGCGAGCAGTACTTC.